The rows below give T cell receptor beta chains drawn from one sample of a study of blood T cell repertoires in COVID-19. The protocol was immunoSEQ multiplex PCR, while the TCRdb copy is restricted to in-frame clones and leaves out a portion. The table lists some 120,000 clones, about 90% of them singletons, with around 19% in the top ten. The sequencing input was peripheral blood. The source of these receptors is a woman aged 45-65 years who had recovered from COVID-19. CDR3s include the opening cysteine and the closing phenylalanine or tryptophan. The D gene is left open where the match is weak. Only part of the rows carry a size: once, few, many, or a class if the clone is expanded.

TGTGCCAGCAGCTTACAGGGGATGCGAACCGGGGAGCTGTTTTTT	CASSLQGMRTGELFF	15	TRBV11-3	TRBJ2-2	.	.
TGTGCCAGCAGCTTGTATCGGACAGGGTCACGCACTGGGGCCAACGTCCTGACTTTC	CASSLYRTGSRTGANVLTF	19	TRBV7-3	TRBJ2-6	.	TRBD1
TGTGCCAGCAGTTCCCTAGGAGACTTGGGTCGGAACGAGCAGTACTTC	CASSSLGDLGRNEQYF	16	TRBV7-8	TRBJ2-7	.	.
TGTGCCAGCAGCTTTAGGCCAGGCGAAGGAATAACTGAAGCTTTCTTT	CASSFRPGEGITEAFF	16	TRBV11-2	TRBJ1-1	.	.
TGTGCCAGCAGCCACAGTTCTGGTGGAAACACCATATATTTT	CASSHSSGGNTIYF	14	TRBV3-1/TRBV3-2	TRBJ1-3	.	.
TGTGCCAGCTACTCCAGCGGGAGCGGGGAGCAGTACTTC	CASYSSGSGEQYF	13	TRBV18	TRBJ2-7	.	TRBD2
TGTGCCAGCAGTTTAGCCTCAGGGTCCCACGAGCAGTACTTC	CASSLASGSHEQYF	14	TRBV27	TRBJ2-7	.	.
TGTGCCAGCATCGAAGCAGGGGCCCCCCTCCACTTT	CASIEAGAPLHF	12	TRBV2	TRBJ1-6	.	.
TGCGCCAGCAGCCAAGACGGCGGGTTTGGCAATCAGCCCCAGCATTTT	CASSQDGGFGNQPQHF	16	TRBV4-1	TRBJ1-5	few	.
TGTGCCAGCAGTTCGACGACAGGGCTGAACACTGAAGCTTTCTTT	CASSSTTGLNTEAFF	15	TRBV27	TRBJ1-1	few	TRBD1
TGTGCCAGCGGTGGGGGGGCTAGCTCCTACGAGCAGTACTTC	CASGGGASSYEQYF	14	TRBV28	TRBJ2-7	.	.
TGTGCCAGCAGCCTATTAGCGGGGGGGCCCGGCGGGGAGCTGTTTTTT	CASSLLAGGPGGELFF	16	TRBV3-1/TRBV3-2	TRBJ2-2	.	TRBD2
TGTGCCAGTAGTCGGCAGGGGGGAAGCAATCAGCCCCAGCATTTT	CASSRQGGSNQPQHF	15	TRBV19	TRBJ1-5	.	TRBD1
TGTGCCAGCAGCTTGGGACACTCTCGGGGAGAGACCCAGTACTTC	CASSLGHSRGETQYF	15	TRBV5-6	TRBJ2-5	.	.
TGTGCCAGCTCACCACGGGGGCTCCTCCAAGGGACTGAAGCTTTCTTT	CASSPRGLLQGTEAFF	16	TRBV18	TRBJ1-1	.	.
TGTGCCAGTAGTATTAGACAGGGGGCGAGACAGCCCCAGCATTTT	CASSIRQGARQPQHF	15	TRBV19	TRBJ1-5	few	TRBD1
TGTGCCAGCAGTTTATTAGGGGATGAGCAGTTCTTC	CASSLLGDEQFF	12	TRBV27	TRBJ2-1	.	.
TGTGCCAGCAGCTTTCTGAAACGGGGCGGGAAGGGAGAGACCCAGTACTTC	CASSFLKRGGKGETQYF	17	TRBV11-2	TRBJ2-5	.	.
TGCAGCGTTGCCAGCCAAGAGACCCAGTACTTC	CSVASQETQYF	11	TRBV29-1	TRBJ2-5	.	.
TGCGCCAGCAGCTCGGCATCGGGTTTTGGCGGGGAGCTGTTTTTT	CASSSASGFGGELFF	15	TRBV5-1	TRBJ2-2	.	.